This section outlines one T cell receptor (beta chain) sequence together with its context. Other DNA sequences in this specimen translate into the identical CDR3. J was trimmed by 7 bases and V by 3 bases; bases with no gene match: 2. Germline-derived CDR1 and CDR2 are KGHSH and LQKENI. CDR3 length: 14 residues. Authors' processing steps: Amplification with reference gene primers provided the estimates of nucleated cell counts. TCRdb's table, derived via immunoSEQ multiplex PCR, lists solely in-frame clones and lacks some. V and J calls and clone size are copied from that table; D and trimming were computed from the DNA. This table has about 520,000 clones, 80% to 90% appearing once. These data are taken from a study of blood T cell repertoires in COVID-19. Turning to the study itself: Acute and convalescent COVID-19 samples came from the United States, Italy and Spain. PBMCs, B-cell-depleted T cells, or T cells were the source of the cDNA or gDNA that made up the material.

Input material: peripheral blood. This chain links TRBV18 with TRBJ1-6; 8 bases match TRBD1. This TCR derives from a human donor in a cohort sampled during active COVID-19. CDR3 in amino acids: CASSPGTGNSPLHF. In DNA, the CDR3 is TGTGCCAGCTCACCGGGGACAGGCAATTCACCCCTCCACTTT.